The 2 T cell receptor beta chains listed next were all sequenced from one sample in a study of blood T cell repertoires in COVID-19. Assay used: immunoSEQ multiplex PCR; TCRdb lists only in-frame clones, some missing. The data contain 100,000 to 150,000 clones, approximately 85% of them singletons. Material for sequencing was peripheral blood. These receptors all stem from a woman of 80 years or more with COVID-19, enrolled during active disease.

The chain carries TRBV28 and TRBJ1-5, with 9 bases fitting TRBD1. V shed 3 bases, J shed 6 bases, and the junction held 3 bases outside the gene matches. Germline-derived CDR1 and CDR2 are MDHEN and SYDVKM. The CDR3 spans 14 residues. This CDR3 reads CASSLGQGSQPQHF. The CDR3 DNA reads TGTGCCAGCAGTTTGGGACAGGGTAGTCAGCCCCAGCATTTT.

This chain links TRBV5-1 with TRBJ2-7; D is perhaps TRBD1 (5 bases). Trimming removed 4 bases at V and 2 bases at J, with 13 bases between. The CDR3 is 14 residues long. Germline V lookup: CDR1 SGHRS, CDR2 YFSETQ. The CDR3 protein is CASSHDSPTYEQYF. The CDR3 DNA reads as TGCGCCAGCAGCCATGACAGTCCCACCTACGAGCAGTACTTC.